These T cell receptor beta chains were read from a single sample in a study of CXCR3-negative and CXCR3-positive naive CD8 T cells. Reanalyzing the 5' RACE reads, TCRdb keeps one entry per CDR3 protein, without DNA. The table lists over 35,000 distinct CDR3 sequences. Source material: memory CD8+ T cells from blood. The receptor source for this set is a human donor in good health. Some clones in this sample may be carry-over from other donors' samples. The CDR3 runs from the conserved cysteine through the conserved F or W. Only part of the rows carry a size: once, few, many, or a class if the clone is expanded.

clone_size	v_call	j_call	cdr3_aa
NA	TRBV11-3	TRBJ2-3	CASSPQRTDTQYF
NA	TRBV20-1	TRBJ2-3	CSARESGATDTQYF
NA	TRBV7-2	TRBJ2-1	CASSPGLAGAIRDEQFF
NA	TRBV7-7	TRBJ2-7	CASSLAPDRQYEQYF
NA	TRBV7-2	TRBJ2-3	CATTTEGRATHTQYF
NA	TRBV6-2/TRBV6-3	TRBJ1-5	CASGKTGMWDQPQHF
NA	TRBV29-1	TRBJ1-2	CSVGTGGYYGYTF
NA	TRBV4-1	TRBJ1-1	CASSRVLNTEAFF
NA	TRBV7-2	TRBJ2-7	CASSSLGLGAKEYEQYF
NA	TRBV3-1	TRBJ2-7	CASSHPGTSGYEQYF
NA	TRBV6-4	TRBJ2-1	CASTPGGGDSYNEQFF
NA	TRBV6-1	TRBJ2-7	CASSPTGTGSYEQYF
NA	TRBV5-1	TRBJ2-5	CASSLASAGVLETQYF
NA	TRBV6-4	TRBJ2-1	CASSPGLSYNEQFF
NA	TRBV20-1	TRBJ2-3	CSALTGAVVDTQYF
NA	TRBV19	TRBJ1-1	CASRGGRGTEAFF
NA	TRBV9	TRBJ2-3	CASSTQRTSTDTQYF
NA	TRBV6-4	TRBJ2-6	CASSDSHSGANVLTF
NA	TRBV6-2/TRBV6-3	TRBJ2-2	CASNHLGGVGELFF
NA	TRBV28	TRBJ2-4	CASRVSFRKNIQYF
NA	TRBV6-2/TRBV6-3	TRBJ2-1	CASSYSDGAYNEQFF
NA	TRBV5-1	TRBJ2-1	CASSPYGLAGGFLNEQFF
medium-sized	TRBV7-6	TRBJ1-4	CASSPAPGPAIAKLFF
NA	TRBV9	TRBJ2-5	CASSAATGLQETQYF
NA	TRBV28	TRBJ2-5	CASSLGVAGGPGTQYF
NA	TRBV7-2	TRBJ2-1	CASSLLRDRVNEQFF
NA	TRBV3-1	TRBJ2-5	CASSQDRMRETQYF
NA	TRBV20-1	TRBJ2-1	CSARLLAGDYNEQYF
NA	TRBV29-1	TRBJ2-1	CSGTGGTYNEQFF
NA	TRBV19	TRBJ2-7	CASSIGTGLAEPYEQYF
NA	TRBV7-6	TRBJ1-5	CASSPGDGFNQPQHF
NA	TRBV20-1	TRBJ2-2	CSASPELAGIPNTGELFF
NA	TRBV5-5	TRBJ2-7	CASRMGQGAYEQYF
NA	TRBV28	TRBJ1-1	CASSFTENTEAFF
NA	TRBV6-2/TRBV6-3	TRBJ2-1	CASSFLATYNEQFF
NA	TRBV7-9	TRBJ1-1	CASSLAAGGTPREAFF
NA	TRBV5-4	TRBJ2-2	CASSEGGGELFF
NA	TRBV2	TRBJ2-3	CASRESSTDTQYF
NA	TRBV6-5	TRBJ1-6	CASSPRGQGGPPLHF
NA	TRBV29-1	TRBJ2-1	CSVGDRGYNEQFF
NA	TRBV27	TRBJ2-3	CASSSGLAGGPTDTQYF
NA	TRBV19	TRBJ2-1	CASSIAQRGGNEQFF
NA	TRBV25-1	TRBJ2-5	CASSPTGDTGTQYF
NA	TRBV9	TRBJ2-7	CASSPRGTAYEQYF
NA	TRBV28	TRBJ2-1	CASTPSGKEQFF
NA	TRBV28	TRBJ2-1	CASSFLGGEQFF
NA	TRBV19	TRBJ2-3	CATNRDGADTQYF
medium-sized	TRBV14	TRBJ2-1	CASSQDRSLRRGEQFF
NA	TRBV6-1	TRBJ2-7	CASSEVGGASYEQYF
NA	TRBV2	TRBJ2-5	CASREPGLTETQYF
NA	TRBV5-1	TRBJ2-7	CASGGGTAISYEQYF
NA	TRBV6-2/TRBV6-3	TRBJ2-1	CANEEGHNEQFF
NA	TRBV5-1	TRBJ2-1	CASSIGQSSYNEQFF
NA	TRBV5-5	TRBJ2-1	CASSLFGGGSSYNEQFF
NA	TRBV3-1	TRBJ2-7	CASSQLGTGGTYEQYF
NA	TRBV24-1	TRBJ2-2	CATSDLGGSTGELFF
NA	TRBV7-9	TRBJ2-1	CASTRTGTAPYNEQFF
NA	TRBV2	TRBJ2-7	CASFDVTPYEQYF
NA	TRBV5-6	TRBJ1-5	CASSQSIGQPQHF
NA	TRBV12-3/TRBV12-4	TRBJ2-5	CASSFGHSGGLQETQYF